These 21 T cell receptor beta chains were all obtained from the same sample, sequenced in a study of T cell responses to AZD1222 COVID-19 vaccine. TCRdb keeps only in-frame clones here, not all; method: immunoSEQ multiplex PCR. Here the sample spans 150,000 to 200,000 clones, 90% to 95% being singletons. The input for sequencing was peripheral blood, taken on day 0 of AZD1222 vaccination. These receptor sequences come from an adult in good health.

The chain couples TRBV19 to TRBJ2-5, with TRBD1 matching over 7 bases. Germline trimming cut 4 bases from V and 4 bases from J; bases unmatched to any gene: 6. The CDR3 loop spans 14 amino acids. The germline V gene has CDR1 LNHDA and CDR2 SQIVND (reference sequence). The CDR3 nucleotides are TGTGCCAGTAGTACCTCGACAGGGATAGAGACCCAGTACTTC. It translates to CASSTSTGIETQYF. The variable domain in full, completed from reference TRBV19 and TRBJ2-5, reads DGGITQSPKYLFRKEGQNVTLSCEQNLNHDAMYWYRQDPGQGLRLIYYSQIVNDFQKGDIAEGYSVSREKKESFPLTVTSAQKNPTAFYLCASSTSTGIETQYFGPGTRLLVL.

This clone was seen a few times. The CDR3 DNA is TGTGCCAGCTCACGAAGGGACGGCGCGAACACCGGGGAGCTGTTTTTT. It is translated as CASSRRDGANTGELFF. V and J are TRBV18 and TRBJ2-2, with D perhaps assigned TRBD1 or TRBD2 (5 bases each). Germline assignment: CDR1 KGHSH and CDR2 LQKENI. Trimming took off 4 bases at V and 0 bases at J, with 12 bases between the two ends. CDR3 length: 16 residues.

The DNA of the CDR3 is TGTGCCAGCAGCGTAACCCCGGAGGATGAGCAGTTCTTC. Protein sequence: CASSVTPEDEQFF. This sequence joins TRBV9 and TRBJ2-1, with D maybe TRBD2 (5 bases). The CDR3 totals 13 residues. Germline assignment: CDR1 SGDLS and CDR2 YYNGEE. Trimming cost V 1 base and J 8 bases, with 10 bases left between them. Complete variable domain (other parts from reference TRBV9 and TRBJ2-1): DSGVTQTPKHLITATGQRVTLRCSPRSGDLSVYWYQQSLDQGLQFLIQYYNGEERAKGNILERFSAQQFPDLHSELNLSSLELGDSALYFCASSVTPEDEQFFGPGTRLTVL.

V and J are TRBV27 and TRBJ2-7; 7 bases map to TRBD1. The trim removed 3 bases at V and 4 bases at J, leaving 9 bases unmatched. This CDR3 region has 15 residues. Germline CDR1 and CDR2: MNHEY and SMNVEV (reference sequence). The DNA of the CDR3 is TGTGCCAGCAGTTTCAGGAAGGGCAGGGGGTACGAGCAGTACTTC. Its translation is CASSFRKGRGYEQYF.

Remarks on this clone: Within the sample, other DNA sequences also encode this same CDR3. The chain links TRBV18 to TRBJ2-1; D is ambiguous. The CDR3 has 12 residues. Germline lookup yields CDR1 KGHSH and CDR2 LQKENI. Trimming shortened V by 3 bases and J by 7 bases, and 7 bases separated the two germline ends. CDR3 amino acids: CASSPYGNEQFF. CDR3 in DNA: TGTGCCAGCTCACCTTACGGGAATGAGCAGTTCTTC.

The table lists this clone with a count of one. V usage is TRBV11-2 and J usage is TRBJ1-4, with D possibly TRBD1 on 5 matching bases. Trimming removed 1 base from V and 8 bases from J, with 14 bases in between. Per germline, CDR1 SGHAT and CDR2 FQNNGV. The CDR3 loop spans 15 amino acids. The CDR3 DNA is TGTGCCAGCAGCTTAGGCCCAGGGCTAGGAGAAAAACTGTTTTTT. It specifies CASSLGPGLGEKLFF. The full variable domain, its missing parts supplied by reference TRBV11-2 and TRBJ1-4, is EAGVAQSPRYKIIEKRQSVAFWCNPISGHATLYWYQQILGQGPKLLIQFQNNGVVDDSQLPKDRFSAERLKGVDSTLKIQPAKLEDSAVYLCASSLGPGLGEKLFFGSGTQLSVL.

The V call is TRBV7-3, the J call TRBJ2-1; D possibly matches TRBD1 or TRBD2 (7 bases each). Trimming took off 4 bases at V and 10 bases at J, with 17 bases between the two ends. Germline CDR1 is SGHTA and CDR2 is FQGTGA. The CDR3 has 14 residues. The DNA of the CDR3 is TGTGCCAGCAGCTCCCCTGGCAGGGGGGGAGAGCAGTTCTTC. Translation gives CASSSPGRGGEQFF. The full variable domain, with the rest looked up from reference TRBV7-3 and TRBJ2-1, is GAGVSQTPSNKVTEKGKYVELRCDPISGHTALYWYRQSLGQGPEFLIYFQGTGAADDSGLPNDRFFAVRPEGSVSTLKIQRTERGDSAVYLCASSSPGRGGEQFFGPGTRLTVL.

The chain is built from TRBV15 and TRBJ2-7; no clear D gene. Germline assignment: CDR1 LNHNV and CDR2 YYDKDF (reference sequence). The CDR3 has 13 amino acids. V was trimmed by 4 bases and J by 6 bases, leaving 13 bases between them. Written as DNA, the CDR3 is TGTGCCACCAGCACCCCCATCACGGGCGAGCAGTACTTC. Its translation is CATSTPITGEQYF.

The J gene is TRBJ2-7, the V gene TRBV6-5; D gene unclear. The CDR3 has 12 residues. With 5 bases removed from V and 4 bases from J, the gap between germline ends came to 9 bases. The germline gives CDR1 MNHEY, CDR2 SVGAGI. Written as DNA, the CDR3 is TGTGCCAGCAGTAAGACGCAGTACGAGCAGTACTTC. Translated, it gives CASSKTQYEQYF.

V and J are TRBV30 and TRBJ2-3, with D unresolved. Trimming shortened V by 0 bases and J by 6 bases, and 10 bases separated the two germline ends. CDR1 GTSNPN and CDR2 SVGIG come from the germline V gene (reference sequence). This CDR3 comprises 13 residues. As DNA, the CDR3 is TGTGCCTGGAGTGTAGCTAGGGCGGATACGCAGTATTTT. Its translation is CAWSVARADTQYF.

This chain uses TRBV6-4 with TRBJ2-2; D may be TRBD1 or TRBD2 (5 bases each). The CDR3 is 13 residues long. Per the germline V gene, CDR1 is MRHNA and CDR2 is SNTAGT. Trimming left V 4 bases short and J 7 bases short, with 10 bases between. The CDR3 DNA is TGTGCCAGCAGTGCCTCAGGGAGCGGGGAGCTGTTTTTT. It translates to CASSASGSGELFF.

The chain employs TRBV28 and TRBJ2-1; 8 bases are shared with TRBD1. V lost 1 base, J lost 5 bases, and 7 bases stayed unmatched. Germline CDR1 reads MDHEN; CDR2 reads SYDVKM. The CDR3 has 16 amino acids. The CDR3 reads CASSLLWGTGDNEQFF. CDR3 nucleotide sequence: TGTGCCAGCAGTTTATTGTGGGGGACAGGAGACAATGAGCAGTTCTTC.

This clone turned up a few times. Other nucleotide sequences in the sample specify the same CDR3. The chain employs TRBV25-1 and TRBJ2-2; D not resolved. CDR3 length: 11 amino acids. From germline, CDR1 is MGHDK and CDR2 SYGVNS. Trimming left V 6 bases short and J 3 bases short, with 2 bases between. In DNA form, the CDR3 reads TGTGCCAGCAGAGACACCGGGGAGCTGTTTTTT. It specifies CASRDTGELFF.

The CDR3 DNA sequence: TGTGCCAGTAGTATCAATGGTCAGCCCCAGCATTTT. It codes for CASSINGQPQHF. The J gene is TRBJ1-5, the V gene TRBV19; D uncertain. Trimming took 3 bases from V and 6 from J, leaving 6 bases between them. The germline V gene has CDR1 LNHDA and CDR2 SQIVND (reference sequence). The CDR3 is 12 amino acids.

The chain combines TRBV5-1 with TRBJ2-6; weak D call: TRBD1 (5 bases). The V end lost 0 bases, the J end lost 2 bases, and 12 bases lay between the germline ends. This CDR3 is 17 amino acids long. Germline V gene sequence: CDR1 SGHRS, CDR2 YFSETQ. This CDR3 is CASSLVQVLAGANVLTF. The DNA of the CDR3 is TGCGCCAGCAGCTTGGTACAGGTTTTAGCTGGGGCCAACGTCCTGACTTTC.

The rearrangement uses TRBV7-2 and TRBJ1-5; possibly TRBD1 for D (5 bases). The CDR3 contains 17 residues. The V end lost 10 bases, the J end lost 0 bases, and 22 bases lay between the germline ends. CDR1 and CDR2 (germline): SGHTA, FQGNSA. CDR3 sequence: CAKTYGTGKNSNQPQHF. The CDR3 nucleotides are TGTGCCAAAACGTATGGGACCGGGAAGAATAGCAATCAGCCCCAGCATTTT.

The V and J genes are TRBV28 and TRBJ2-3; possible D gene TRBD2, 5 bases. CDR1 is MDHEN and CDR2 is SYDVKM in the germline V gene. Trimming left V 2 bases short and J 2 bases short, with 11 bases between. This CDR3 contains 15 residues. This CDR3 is CASSLGGSATDTQYF. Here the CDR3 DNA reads TGTGCCAGCAGTTTAGGAGGTAGCGCCACAGATACGCAGTATTTT.

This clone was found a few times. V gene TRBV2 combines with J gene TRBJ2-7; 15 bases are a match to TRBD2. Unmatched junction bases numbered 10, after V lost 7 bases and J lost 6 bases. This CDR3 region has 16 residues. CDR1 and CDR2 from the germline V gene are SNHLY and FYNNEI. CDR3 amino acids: CASNRLGTSGRSEQYF. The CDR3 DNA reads TGTGCCAGCAATAGATTGGGGACTAGCGGGAGGTCCGAGCAGTACTTC.

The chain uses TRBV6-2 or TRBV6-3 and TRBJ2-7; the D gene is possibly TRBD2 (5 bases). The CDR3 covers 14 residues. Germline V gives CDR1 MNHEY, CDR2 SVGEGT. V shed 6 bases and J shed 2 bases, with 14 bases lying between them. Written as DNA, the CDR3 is TGTGCCAGCAGCCTACCGGACGGGACCTACGAGCAGTACTTC. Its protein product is CASSLPDGTYEQYF.

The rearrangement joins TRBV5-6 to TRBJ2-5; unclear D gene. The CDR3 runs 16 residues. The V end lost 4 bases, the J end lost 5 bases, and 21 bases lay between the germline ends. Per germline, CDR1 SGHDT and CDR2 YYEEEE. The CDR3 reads CASSPWVELSEETQYF. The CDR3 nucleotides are TGTGCCAGCAGCCCCTGGGTGGAGCTATCCGAGGAGACCCAGTACTTC.

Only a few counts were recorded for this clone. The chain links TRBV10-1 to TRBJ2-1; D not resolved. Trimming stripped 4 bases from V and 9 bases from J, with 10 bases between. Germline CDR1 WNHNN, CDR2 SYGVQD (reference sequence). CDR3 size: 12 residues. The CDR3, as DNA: TGCGCCAGCAGTGCCCGAGGTCGTGAGCAGTTCTTC. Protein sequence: CASSARGREQFF.